These 7 T cell receptor beta chains share one sample of origin, sequenced in a study of blood T cell repertoires in COVID-19. TCRdb's copy holds only in-frame clones and misses some; the assay was immunoSEQ multiplex PCR. In the table there are about 180,000 clones, less than 90% of which are singletons. The sequenced sample was peripheral blood. These receptors were obtained from a woman between 65 and 79 years old with COVID-19, enrolled during active disease.

J is TRBJ1-3 and V is TRBV28, with 7 bases fitting TRBD1. Germline values: CDR1 MDHEN, CDR2 SYDVKM. The junction had 12 bases not matched to a gene; V was cut back by 6 bases and J by 4 bases. The CDR3 covers 16 residues. Written as DNA, the CDR3 is TGTGCCAGCAGCTCGAGACAGGGAACAGCGGGAAACACCATATATTTT. Its translation is CASSSRQGTAGNTIYF.

J is TRBJ2-2 and V is TRBV3-1 (or the pseudogene TRBV3-2); TRBD2 agrees at 8 bases. The CDR3 runs to 17 residues. Germline values: CDR1 LGHDT, CDR2 YNNKEL (reference sequence). V shed 5 bases, J shed 1 base, and the junction held 9 bases outside the gene matches. CDR3: CASSRGLDLGNTGELFF. The CDR3 bases are TGTGCCAGCAGCAGGGGACTAGATCTCGGGAACACCGGGGAGCTGTTTTTT.

The chain is built from TRBV7-8 and TRBJ1-1; a possible D gene is TRBD1 (6 bases). Trimming cost V 3 bases and J 4 bases, with 18 bases left between them. The CDR3 spans 16 residues. Germline CDR1 and CDR2: SGHVS and FQNEAQ. The chain's CDR3 is CASSLSLGTGSTEAFF. The CDR3, as DNA: TGTGCCAGCAGCTTGAGCTTAGGAACAGGGAGCACTGAAGCTTTCTTT.

This chain uses TRBV6-2 or TRBV6-3 with TRBJ1-2; possible D gene TRBD1, 5 bases. Trimming took off 3 bases at V and 8 bases at J, with 13 bases between the two ends. This CDR3 region has 13 residues. The germline V gene has CDR1 MNHEY and CDR2 SVGEGT. The DNA of the CDR3 is TGTGCCAGCAGTTATTCGGTGTGGACAGGCTACACCTTC. It translates to CASSYSVWTGYTF.

The chain recombines TRBV4-1 with TRBJ2-3; D is possibly TRBD2 (7 bases). Trimming stripped 4 bases from V and 4 bases from J, with 15 bases between. Per germline, CDR1 MGHRA and CDR2 YSYEKL. This CDR3 is built from 15 residues. CDR3 nucleotides: TGCGCCAGCAGCCGCTTGGGGGAGGGGGCAGATACGCAGTATTTT. This gives the protein CASSRLGEGADTQYF.

This chain connects TRBV12-3 or TRBV12-4 to TRBJ1-5; D remains ambiguous. Trimming shortened V by 5 bases and J by 8 bases, and 13 bases separated the two germline ends. This CDR3 region has 13 residues. CDR3: CASSKGPGEPQHF. DNA for the CDR3: TGTGCCAGCAGTAAAGGACCCGGGGAGCCCCAGCATTTT.

This clone was picked up one time. The chain recombines TRBV11-3 with TRBJ2-5, with TRBD1 matching 7 bases. Germline values: CDR1 SGHNT, CDR2 YENEEA. The CDR3 length is 14 residues. V was clipped by 1 base and J by 2 bases; unmatched bases: 1. The chain's CDR3 is CASSLGGQQETQYF. In DNA, the CDR3 is TGTGCCAGCAGCTTAGGGGGACAGCAAGAGACCCAGTACTTC.